This T cell receptor beta chain appears in the sequencing data of a study of blood T cell repertoires in COVID-19. This table comes from immunoSEQ multiplex PCR, and its TCRdb copy is limited to in-frame clones, with some not included. Found here are around 270,000 clones, 65% to 90% of them singletons; the top ten hold about 2.1%. Looked up from germline, CDR1 is LNHDA and CDR2 is SQIVND (reference sequence). V shed 6 bases and J shed 2 bases, with 17 bases lying between them. This CDR3 is 15 amino acids long. The material sequenced was peripheral blood. This receptor was obtained from a man younger than 40 with active or convalescent COVID-19. The chain carries TRBV19 and TRBJ2-7; perhaps TRBD2 as D (5 bases). The CDR3 sequence is CASSRSALGPYEQYF. The DNA of the CDR3 is TGTGCCAGTAGCCGCAGTGCACTAGGGCCCTACGAGCAGTACTTC.